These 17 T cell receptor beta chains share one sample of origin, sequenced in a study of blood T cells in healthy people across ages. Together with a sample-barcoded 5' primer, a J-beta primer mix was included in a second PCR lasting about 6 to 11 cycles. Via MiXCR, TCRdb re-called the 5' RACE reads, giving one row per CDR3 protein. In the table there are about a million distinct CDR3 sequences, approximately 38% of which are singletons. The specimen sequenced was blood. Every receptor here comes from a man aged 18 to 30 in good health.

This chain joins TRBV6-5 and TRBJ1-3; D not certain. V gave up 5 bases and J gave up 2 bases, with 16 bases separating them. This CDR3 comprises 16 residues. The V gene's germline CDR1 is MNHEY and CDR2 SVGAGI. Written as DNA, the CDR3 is TGTGCCAGCAGTCGGACGAAGGCGAGGACTGGAAACACCATATATTTT. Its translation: CASSRTKARTGNTIYF.

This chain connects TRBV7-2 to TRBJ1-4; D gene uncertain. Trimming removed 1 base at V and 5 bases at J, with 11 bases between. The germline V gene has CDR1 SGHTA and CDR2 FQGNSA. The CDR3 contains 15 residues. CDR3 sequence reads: CASSLETARNEKLFF. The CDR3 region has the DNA TGTGCCAGCAGCTTAGAAACGGCAAGGAATGAAAAACTGTTTTTT.

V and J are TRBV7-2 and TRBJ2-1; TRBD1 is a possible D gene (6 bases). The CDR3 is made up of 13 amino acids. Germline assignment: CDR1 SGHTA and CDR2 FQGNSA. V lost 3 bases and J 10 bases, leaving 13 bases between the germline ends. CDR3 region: CASSFSRGREQFF. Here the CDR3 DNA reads TGTGCCAGCAGCTTTTCCAGGGGAAGGGAGCAGTTCTTC. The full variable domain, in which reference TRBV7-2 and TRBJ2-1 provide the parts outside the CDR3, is GAGVSQSPSNKVTEKGKDVELRCDPISGHTALYWYRQSLGQGLEFLIYFQGNSAPDKSGLPSDRFSAERTGGSVSTLTIQRTQQEDSAVYLCASSFSRGREQFFGPGTRLTVL.

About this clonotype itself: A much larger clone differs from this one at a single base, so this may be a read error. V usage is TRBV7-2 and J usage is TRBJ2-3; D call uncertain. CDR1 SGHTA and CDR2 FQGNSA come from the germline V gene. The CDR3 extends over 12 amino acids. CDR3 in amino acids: CASSSYTDTRYF. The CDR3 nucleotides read TGTGCCAGCAGCTCCTACACAGATACGCGGTATTTT.

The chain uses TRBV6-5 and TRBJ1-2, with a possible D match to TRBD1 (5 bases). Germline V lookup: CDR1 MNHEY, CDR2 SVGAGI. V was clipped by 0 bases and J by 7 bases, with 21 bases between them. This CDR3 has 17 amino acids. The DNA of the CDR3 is TGTGCCAGCAGTTACTCGTTGGGGCCAGAATGGAGCGGTGGCTACACCTTC. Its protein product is CASSYSLGPEWSGGYTF.

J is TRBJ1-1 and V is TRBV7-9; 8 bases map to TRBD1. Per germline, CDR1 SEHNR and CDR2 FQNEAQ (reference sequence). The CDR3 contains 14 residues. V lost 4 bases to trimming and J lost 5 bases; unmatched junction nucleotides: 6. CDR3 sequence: CASSSGGTRTEAFF. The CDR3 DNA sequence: TGTGCCAGCAGCTCAGGGGGCACAAGGACTGAAGCTTTCTTT.

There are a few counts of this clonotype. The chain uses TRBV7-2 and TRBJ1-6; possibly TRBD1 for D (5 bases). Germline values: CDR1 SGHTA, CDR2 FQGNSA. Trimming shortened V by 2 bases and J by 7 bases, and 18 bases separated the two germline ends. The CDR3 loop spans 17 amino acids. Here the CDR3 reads CASSLPRFRQGNSPLHF. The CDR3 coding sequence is TGTGCCAGCAGCTTACCAAGATTTCGGCAGGGAAATTCACCCCTCCACTTT.

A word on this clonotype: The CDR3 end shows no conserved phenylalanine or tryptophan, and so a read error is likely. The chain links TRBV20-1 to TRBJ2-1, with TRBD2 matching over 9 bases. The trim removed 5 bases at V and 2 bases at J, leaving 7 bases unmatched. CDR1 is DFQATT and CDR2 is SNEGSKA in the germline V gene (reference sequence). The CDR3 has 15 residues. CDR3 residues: CSADLAGDPYNEQFL. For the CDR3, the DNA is TGCAGTGCTGACTTAGCGGGGGACCCCTACAATGAGCAGTTCTTA.

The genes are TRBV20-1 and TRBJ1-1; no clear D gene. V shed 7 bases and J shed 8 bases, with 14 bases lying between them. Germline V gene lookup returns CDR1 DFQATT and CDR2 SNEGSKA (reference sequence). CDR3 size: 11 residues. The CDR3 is CSGEDVLEAFF. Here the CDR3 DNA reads TGCAGTGGGGAGGATGTCTTGGAAGCTTTCTTT.

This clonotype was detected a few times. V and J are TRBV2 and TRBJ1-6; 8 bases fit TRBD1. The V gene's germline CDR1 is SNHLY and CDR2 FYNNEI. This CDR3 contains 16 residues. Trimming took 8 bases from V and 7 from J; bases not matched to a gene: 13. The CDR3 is CASDRTGGSSNSPLHF. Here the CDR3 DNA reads TGTGCCAGCGATAGAACAGGGGGATCCTCGAATTCACCCCTCCACTTT.

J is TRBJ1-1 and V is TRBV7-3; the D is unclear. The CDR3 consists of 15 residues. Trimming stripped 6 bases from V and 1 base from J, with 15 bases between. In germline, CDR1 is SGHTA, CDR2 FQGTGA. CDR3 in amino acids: CASRLEGGSNTEAFF. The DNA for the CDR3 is TGTGCCAGCAGGCTAGAAGGAGGATCGAACACTGAAGCTTTCTTT.

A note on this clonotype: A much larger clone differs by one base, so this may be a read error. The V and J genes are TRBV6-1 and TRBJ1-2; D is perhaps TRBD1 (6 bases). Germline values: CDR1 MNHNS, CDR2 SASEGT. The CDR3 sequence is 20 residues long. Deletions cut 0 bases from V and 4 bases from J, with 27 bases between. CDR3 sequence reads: CASSEALYRDLANPSYGYTF. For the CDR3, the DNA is TGTGCCAGCAGTGAAGCGTTGTACAGGGATTTAGCGAACCCTAGCTATGGCTACACCTTC.

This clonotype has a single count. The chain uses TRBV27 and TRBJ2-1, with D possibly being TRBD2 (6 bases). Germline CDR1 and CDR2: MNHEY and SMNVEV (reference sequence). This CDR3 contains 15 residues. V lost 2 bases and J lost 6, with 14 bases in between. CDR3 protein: CASSLGGTPRNEQFF. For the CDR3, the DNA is TGTGCCAGCAGTTTAGGAGGGACTCCTCGCAATGAGCAGTTCTTC.

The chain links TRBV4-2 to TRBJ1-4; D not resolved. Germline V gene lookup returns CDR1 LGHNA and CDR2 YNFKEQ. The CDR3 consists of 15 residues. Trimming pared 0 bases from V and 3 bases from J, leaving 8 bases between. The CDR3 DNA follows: TGTGCCAGCAGCCAAGACCCCCAGGCTAATGAAAAACTGTTTTTT. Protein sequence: CASSQDPQANEKLFF.

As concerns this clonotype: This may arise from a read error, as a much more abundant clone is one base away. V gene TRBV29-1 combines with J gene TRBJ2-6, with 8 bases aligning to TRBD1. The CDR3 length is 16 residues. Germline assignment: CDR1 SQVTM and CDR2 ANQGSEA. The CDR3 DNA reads TGCAGCGTTGAAGAGAAGACAGGGGCTGGGACCAACGTCCTGACTTTC. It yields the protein CSVEEKTGAGTNVLTF.

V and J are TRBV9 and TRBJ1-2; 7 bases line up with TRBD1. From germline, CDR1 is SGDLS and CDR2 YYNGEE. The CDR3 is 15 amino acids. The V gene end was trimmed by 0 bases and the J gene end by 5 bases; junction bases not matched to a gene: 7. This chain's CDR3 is CASSVGEGASYGYTF. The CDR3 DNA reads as TGTGCCAGCAGCGTAGGTGAGGGGGCGAGTTATGGCTACACCTTC.

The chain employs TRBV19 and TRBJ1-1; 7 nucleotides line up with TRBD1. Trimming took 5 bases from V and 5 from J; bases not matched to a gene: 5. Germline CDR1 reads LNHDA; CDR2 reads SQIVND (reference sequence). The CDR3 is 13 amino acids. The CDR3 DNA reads TGTGCCAGTAGTCCGTCGGGACAGACTGAAGCTTTCTTT. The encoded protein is CASSPSGQTEAFF. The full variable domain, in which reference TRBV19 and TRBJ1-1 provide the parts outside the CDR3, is DGGITQSPKYLFRKEGQNVTLSCEQNLNHDAMYWYRQDPGQGLRLIYYSQIVNDFQKGDIAEGYSVSREKKESFPLTVTSAQKNPTAFYLCASSPSGQTEAFFGQGTRLTVV.